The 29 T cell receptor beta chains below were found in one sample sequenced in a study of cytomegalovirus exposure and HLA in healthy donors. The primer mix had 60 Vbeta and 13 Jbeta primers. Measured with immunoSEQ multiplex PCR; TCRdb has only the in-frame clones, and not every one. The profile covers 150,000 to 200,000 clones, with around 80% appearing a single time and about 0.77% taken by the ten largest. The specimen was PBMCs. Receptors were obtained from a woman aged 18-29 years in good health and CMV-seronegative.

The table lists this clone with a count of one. The CDR3 reads CASSYRQANTEAFF. CDR3 sequence (DNA): TGTGCCAGCAGTTACCGACAGGCGAACACTGAAGCTTTCTTT. This chain joins TRBV6-5 and TRBJ1-1, with TRBD1 as a possible D gene (6 bases). This CDR3 region has 14 residues. Germline V gene lookup returns CDR1 MNHEY and CDR2 SVGAGI. Deletions cut 2 bases from V and 1 base from J, with 8 bases between.

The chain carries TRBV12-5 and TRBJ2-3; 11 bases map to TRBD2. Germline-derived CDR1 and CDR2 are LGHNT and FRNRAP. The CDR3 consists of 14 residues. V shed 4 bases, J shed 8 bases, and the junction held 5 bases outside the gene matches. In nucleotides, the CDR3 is TGTGCTAGTGGTTCGGGACTAGCGGAGCGTACGCAGTATTTT. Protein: CASGSGLAERTQYF. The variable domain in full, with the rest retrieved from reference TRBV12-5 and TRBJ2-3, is DARVTQTPRHKVTEMGQEVTMRCQPILGHNTVFWYRQTMMQGLELLAYFRNRAPLDDSGMPKDRFSAEMPDATLATLKIQPSEPRDSAVYFCASGSGLAERTQYFGPGTRLTVL.

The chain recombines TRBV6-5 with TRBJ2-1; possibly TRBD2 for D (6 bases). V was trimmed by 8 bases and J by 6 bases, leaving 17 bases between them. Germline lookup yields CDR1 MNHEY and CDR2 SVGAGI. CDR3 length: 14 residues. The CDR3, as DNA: TGTGCCAGCGTTTCCCGGAGGGGACTCAATGAGCAGTTCTTC. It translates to CASVSRRGLNEQFF.

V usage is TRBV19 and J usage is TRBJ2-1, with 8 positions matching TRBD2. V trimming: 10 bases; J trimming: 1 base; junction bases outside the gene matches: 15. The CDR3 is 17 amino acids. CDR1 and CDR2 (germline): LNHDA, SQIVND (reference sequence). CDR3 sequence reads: CATKAGVEFGSYNEQFF. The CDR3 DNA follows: TGTGCCACCAAAGCGGGAGTGGAGTTTGGTTCCTACAATGAGCAGTTCTTC.

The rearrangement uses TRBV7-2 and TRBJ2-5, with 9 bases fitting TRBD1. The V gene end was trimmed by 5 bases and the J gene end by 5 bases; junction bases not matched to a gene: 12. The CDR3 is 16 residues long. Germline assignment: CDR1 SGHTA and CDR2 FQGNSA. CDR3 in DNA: TGTGCCAGCAGCGTTTCTCCCGGGACAGGGCGTGAGACCCAGTACTTC. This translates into CASSVSPGTGRETQYF.

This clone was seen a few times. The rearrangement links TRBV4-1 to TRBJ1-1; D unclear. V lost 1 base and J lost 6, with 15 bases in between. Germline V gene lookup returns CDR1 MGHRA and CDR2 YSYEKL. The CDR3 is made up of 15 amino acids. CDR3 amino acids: CASSQASAGDPEAFF. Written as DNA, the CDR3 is TGCGCCAGCAGCCAAGCATCAGCCGGGGATCCTGAAGCTTTCTTT.

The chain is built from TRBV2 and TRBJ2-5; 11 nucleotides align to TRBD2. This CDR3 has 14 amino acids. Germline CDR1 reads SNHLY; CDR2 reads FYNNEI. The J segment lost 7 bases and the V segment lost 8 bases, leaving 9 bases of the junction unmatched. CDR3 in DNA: TGTGCCAGCGGGGGGACTAGCGGCTCGGGGACCCAGTACTTC. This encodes CASGGTSGSGTQYF.

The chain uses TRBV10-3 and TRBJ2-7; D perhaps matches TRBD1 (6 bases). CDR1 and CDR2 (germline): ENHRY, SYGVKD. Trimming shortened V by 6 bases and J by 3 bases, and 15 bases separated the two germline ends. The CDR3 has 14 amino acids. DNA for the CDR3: TGTGCCATCAGGACAGGCTCCTCTGGCTACGAGCAGTACTTC. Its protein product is CAIRTGSSGYEQYF.

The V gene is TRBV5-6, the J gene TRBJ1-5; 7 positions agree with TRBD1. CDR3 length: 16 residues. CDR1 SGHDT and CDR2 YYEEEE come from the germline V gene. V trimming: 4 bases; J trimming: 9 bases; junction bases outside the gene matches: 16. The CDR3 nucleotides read TGTGCCAGCAGCCCGTACTCAGGAGGGGGCATTTTGCCCCAGCATTTT. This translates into CASSPYSGGGILPQHF.

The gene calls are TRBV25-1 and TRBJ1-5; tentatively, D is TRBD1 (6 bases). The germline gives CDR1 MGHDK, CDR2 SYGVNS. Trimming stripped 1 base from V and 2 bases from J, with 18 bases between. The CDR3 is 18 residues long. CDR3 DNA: TGTGCCAGCAGTGAATGGGAGCAGGGGCCGGGCGGCAATCAGCCCCAGCATTTT. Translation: CASSEWEQGPGGNQPQHF.

CDR3 region: CASSLAGRGYTF. DNA of the CDR3: TGTGCCAGCAGCTTGGCAGGGCGGGGGTACACCTTC. V is TRBV5-6 and J is TRBJ1-2, with D maybe TRBD1 (5 bases). Germline CDR1 reads SGHDT; CDR2 reads YYEEEE. The CDR3 has 12 residues. V lost 0 bases to trimming and J lost 11 bases, with 11 bases between them. Drawing the rest from reference TRBV5-6 and TRBJ1-2, the complete variable domain is DAGVTQSPTHLIKTRGQQVTLRCSPKSGHDTVSWYQQALGQGPQFIFQYYEEEERQRGNFPDRFSGHQFPNYSSELNVNALLLGDSALYLCASSLAGRGYTFGSGTRLTVV.

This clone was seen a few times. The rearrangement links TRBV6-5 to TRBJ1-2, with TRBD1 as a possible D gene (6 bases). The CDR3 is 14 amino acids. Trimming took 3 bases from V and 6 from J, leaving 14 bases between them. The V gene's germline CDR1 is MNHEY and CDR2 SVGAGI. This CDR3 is CASSYPGQSNGYTF. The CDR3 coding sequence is TGTGCCAGCAGTTATCCAGGACAGTCGAATGGCTACACCTTC.

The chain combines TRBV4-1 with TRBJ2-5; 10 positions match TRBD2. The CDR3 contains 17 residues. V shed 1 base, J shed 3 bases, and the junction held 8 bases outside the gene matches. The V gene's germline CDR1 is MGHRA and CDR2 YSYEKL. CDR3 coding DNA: TGCGCCAGCAGCCAAGGCCGGATACTAGCGGGAAAAGAGACCCAGTACTTC. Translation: CASSQGRILAGKETQYF.

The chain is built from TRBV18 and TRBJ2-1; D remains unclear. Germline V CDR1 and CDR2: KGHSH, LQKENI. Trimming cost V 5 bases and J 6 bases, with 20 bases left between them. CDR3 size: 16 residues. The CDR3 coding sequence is TGTGCCAGCTCATCCCAAAGTAAGGTTGGAGTCAATGAGCAGTTCTTC. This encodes CASSSQSKVGVNEQFF.

CDR3 region: CASSFRRGTATNEKLFF. The CDR3 DNA reads as TGTGCCAGCAGTTTTCGCCGCGGGACAGCAACTAATGAAAAACTGTTTTTT. The chain has TRBV28 and TRBJ1-4, with TRBD1 matching 7 bases. V dropped 3 bases and J dropped 0; count of bases not matched to a gene: 7. Germline V gives CDR1 MDHEN, CDR2 SYDVKM. CDR3 length: 17 amino acids. The whole variable domain, remainder taken from reference TRBV28 and TRBJ1-4, is DVKVTQSSRYLVKRTGEKVFLECVQDMDHENMFWYRQDPGLGLRLIYFSYDVKMKEKGDIPEGYSVSREKKERFSLILESASTNQTSMYLCASSFRRGTATNEKLFFGSGTQLSVL.

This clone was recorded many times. CDR3 sequence: CASSQEGLAGGPHEQYF. The CDR3 DNA reads as TGTGCCAGCAGCCAAGAAGGGCTAGCGGGAGGGCCCCACGAGCAGTACTTC. The V and J genes are TRBV4-2 and TRBJ2-7; 12 nucleotides line up with TRBD2. The junction had 8 bases not matched to a gene; V was cut back by 0 bases and J by 5 bases. Germline loops: CDR1 LGHNA, CDR2 YNFKEQ. This CDR3 is built from 17 residues.

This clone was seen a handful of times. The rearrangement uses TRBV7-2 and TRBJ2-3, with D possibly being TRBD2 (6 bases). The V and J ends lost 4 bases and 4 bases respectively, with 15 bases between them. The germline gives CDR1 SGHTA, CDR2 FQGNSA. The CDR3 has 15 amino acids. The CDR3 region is CASSSGRTISDTQYF. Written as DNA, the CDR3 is TGTGCCAGCAGCTCCGGCCGGACTATATCAGATACGCAGTATTTT.

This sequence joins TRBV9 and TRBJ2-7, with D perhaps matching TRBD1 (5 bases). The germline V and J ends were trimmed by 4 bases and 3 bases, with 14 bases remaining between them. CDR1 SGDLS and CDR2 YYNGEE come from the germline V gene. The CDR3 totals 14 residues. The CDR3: CASSPLPGNYEQYF. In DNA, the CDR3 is TGTGCCAGCAGCCCCTTGCCAGGGAACTACGAGCAGTACTTC.

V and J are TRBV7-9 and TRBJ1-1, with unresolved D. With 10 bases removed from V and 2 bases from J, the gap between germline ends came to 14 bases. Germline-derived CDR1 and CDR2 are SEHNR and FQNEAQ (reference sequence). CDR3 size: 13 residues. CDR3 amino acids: CAITGGGNTEAFF. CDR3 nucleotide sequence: TGTGCCATCACGGGAGGCGGAAACACTGAAGCTTTCTTT.

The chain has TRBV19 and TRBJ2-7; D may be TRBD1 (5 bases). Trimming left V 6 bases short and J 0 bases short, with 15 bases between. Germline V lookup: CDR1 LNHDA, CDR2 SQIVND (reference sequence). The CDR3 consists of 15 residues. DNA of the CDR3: TGTGCCAGTAGCGACCGACAGAGCTTCTCCTACGAGCAGTACTTC. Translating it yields CASSDRQSFSYEQYF.

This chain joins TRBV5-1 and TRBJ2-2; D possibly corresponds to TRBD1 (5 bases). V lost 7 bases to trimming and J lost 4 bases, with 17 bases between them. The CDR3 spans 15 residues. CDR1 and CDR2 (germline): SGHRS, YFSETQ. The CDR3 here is CASDQHRTITGELFF. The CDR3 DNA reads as TGCGCCAGCGACCAACACAGGACCATCACCGGGGAGCTGTTTTTT.

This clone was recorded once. CDR3 in amino acids: CASSDRAGGRTDTQYF. Here the CDR3 DNA reads TGTGCCAGCAGCGACCGAGCGGGAGGGAGGACAGATACGCAGTATTTT. The chain is built from TRBV7-2 and TRBJ2-3; TRBD2 agrees at 10 bases. CDR1 and CDR2 (germline): SGHTA, FQGNSA. CDR3 length: 16 amino acids. The V gene end was trimmed by 5 bases and the J gene end by 3 bases; junction bases not matched to a gene: 8.

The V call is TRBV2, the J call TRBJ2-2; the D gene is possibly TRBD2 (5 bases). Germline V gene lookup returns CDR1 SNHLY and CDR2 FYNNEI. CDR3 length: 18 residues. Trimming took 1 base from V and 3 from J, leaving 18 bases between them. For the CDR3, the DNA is TGTGCCAGCAGTGAAGGGCGAGGGAGTCATCGGGACACCGGGGAGCTGTTTTTT. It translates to CASSEGRGSHRDTGELFF.

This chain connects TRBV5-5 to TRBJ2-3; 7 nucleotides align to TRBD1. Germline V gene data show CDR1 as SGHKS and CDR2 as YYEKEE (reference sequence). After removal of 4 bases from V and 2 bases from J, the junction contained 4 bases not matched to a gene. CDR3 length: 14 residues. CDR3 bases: TGTGCCAGCAGCAGGACAGGTTTCACAGATACGCAGTATTTT. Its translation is CASSRTGFTDTQYF.

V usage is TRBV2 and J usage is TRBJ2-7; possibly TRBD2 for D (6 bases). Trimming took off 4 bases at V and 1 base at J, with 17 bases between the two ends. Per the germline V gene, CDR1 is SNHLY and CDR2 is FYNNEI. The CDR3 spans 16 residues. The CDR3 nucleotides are TGTGCCAGCAGTGTGAACGGGTTTAGCGGATCCTACGAGCAGTACTTC. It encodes CASSVNGFSGSYEQYF.

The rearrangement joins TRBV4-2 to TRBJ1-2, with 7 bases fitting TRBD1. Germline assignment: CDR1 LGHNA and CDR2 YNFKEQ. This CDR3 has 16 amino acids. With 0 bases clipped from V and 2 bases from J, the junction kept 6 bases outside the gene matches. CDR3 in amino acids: CASSQDLRGRNYGYTF. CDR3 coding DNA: TGTGCCAGCAGCCAAGATCTTAGGGGGCGAAACTATGGCTACACCTTC.

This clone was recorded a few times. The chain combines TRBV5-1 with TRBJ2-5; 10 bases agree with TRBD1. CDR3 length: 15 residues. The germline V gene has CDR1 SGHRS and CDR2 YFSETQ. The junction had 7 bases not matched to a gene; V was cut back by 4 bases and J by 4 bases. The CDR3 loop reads CASSVAGQGLETQYF. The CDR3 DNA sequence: TGCGCCAGCAGCGTTGCGGGACAGGGGTTAGAGACCCAGTACTTC.

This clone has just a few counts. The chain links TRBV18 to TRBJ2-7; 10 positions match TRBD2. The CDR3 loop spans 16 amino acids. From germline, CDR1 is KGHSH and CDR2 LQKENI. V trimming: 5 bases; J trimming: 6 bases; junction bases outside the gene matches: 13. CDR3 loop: CASSGELAGGSSEQYF. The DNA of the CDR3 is TGTGCCAGCTCAGGGGAGTTAGCGGGAGGTTCTTCCGAGCAGTACTTC.

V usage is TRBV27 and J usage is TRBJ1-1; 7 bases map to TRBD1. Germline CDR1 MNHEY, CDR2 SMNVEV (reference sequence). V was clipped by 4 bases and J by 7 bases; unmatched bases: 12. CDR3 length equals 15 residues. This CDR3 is CASSSPSGQFHEAFF. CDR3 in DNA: TGTGCCAGCAGTTCGCCCTCGGGACAGTTTCATGAAGCTTTCTTT.